This entry describes one T cell receptor (beta chain). The source of the sample is a study of identical twins. Template switching (which added a universal primer site) was used, and cDNA carried unique molecular identifiers. Using its own MiXCR run on the 5' RACE reads, TCRdb lists one record per CDR3 protein. The sample holds 430,000 or so distinct CDR3 sequences, around 24% seen once. Germline-derived CDR1 and CDR2 are SGHTA and FQGTGA. This CDR3 is built from 14 residues. The ends were cut back, 3 bases at V and 9 bases at J, with 15 bases in the middle. This sample was shared with a second study, whose subject was T cells expressing NK-cell markers. From that second work: The study drew TCR beta repertoires from sorted CD3+CD56+NKG2C+, CD3+CD56+NKG2C- and CD3+CD56-NKG2C+ T cells. Within the sequenced cohort of eight donors, seven exhibited HCMV seropositivity and one was seronegative.

Material: CD4+ T cells sorted from blood. V is TRBV7-3 and J is TRBJ2-1; unclear D gene. This sequence was found in a woman between 18 and 30 years old in good health. The CDR3 region is CASSFSARVGEQFF. CDR3 in DNA: TGTGCCAGCAGCTTTTCCGCCCGAGTCGGTGAGCAGTTCTTC.